What follows are 21 T cell receptor beta chains derived from one specimen sequenced in a study of CD8 T cells in ankylosing spondylitis. TCRdb fed the 5' RACE reads into MiXCR, producing one record per CDR3 protein. The sample records 200,000 or so distinct CDR3 sequences, 10% to 15% being singletons. Sequenced: blood, either unsorted or a sorted T cell fraction (not recorded which). These receptors originate from a female donor with ankylosing spondylitis or in good health (not recorded which).

The gene calls are TRBV7-2 and TRBJ2-2; maybe TRBD2 (5 bases). The V and J ends lost 0 bases and 6 bases respectively, with 14 bases between them. Germline CDR1 is SGHTA and CDR2 is FQGNSA. This CDR3 has 16 amino acids. The CDR3 DNA sequence: TGTGCCAGCAGCTTAGCAGCGCTAGCTGGCGCCGGGGAGCTGTTTTTT. Protein sequence: CASSLAALAGAGELFF. The entire variable domain, with the rest obtained from reference TRBV7-2 and TRBJ2-2, is as follows: GAGVSQSPSNKVTEKGKDVELRCDPISGHTALYWYRQSLGQGLEFLIYFQGNSAPDKSGLPSDRFSAERTGGSVSTLTIQRTQQEDSAVYLCASSLAALAGAGELFFGEGSRLTVL.

J is TRBJ1-5 and V is TRBV20-1, with TRBD1 matching 8 bases. V shed 3 bases, J shed 7 bases, and the junction held 11 bases outside the gene matches. Germline V CDR1 and CDR2: DFQATT, SNEGSKA (reference sequence). This CDR3 is 15 amino acids long. The chain's CDR3 is CSASTLDRGGQPQHF. CDR3 nucleotide sequence: TGCAGTGCTAGTACCCTTGACAGGGGAGGGCAGCCCCAGCATTTT.

The chain employs TRBV6-5 and TRBJ2-7, with TRBD1 matching over 7 bases. This CDR3 region has 14 residues. V dropped 2 bases and J dropped 6; count of bases not matched to a gene: 7. Germline V gives CDR1 MNHEY, CDR2 SVGAGI. CDR3 amino acids: CASSYGDSSGEQYF. The CDR3 nucleotides read TGTGCCAGCAGTTACGGGGACAGTTCGGGCGAGCAGTACTTC.

The chain recombines TRBV4-3 with TRBJ2-1; 13 nucleotides align to TRBD2. CDR3 length equals 15 residues. J gave up 5 bases and V 5 bases, and 3 bases lay outside the gene matches. Per germline, CDR1 LGHNA and CDR2 YSLEER. The CDR3 reads CASSGLAGANNEQFF. The CDR3 DNA sequence: TGCGCCAGCAGCGGACTAGCGGGGGCGAACAATGAGCAGTTCTTC.

Many counts were recorded for this clonotype. The chain links TRBV27 to TRBJ1-6; perhaps TRBD1 as D (5 bases). The length of the CDR3 is 13 residues. The germline V and J ends were trimmed by 3 bases and 9 bases, with 9 bases remaining between them. Per the germline V gene, CDR1 is MNHEY and CDR2 is SMNVEV (reference sequence). CDR3 region: CASSFQGGSPLHF. For the CDR3, the DNA is TGTGCCAGCAGTTTCCAGGGCGGTTCACCCCTCCACTTT.

Ten or more counts support this clonotype. This chain links TRBV6-5 with TRBJ2-3; a weak D match, TRBD2 (6 bases). The CDR3 runs to 12 residues. Germline V gives CDR1 MNHEY, CDR2 SVGAGI. Trimming cost V 11 bases and J 6 bases, with 15 bases left between them. CDR3 amino acids: CACRDFSDTQYF. The CDR3 bases are TGTGCCTGCCGGGACTTCAGTGATACGCAGTATTTT.

In this sample, this clonotype turned up many times. The chain is built from TRBV29-1 and TRBJ2-2; D is uncertain. From germline, CDR1 is SQVTM and CDR2 ANQGSEA. V lost 4 bases, J lost 1 base, and 10 bases lay in between. The CDR3 is 14 amino acids. The CDR3 DNA reads TGCAGCGTTGGCAGTCCTATGAACACCGGGGAGCTGTTTTTT. This codes for CSVGSPMNTGELFF.

This clonotype showed up many times. This chain uses TRBV29-1 with TRBJ2-1; 10 bases fit TRBD2. The CDR3 sequence is 14 residues long. V shed 8 bases, J shed 12 bases, and the junction held 16 bases outside the gene matches. Germline-derived CDR1 and CDR2 are SQVTM and ANQGSEA. The CDR3 protein is CSTAGTSAFLGQFF. The CDR3 DNA follows: TGCAGCACGGCCGGGACTAGCGCCTTCCTAGGGCAGTTCTTC.

The sample holds many counts of this clonotype. V is TRBV12-3 or TRBV12-4 and J is TRBJ2-1; D is unresolved. This CDR3 is built from 15 residues. V was trimmed by 1 base and J by 5 bases, leaving 12 bases between them. CDR3 bases: TGTGCCAGCAGTTTAGGGGATAAGCCCAACAATGAGCAGTTCTTC. Protein sequence: CASSLGDKPNNEQFF.

This clonotype was counted between two and nine times. The chain recombines TRBV20-1 with TRBJ2-7; D is unresolved. Germline-derived CDR1 and CDR2 are DFQATT and SNEGSKA (reference sequence). The V and J ends lost 2 bases and 7 bases respectively, with 18 bases between them. The CDR3 has 14 amino acids. The CDR3 DNA reads as TGCAGTGCTAGAAACCCGATCAGGACGAAAGAGCAGTACTTC. As protein: CSARNPIRTKEQYF.

This clonotype was found many times. The V and J genes are TRBV12-3 or TRBV12-4 and TRBJ1-1; D not certain. V gave up 6 bases and J gave up 1 base, with 15 bases separating them. The CDR3 sequence is 15 residues long. The CDR3 loop reads CASSLQVLTNTEAFF. Written as DNA, the CDR3 is TGTGCCAGCAGCTTGCAAGTTCTAACGAACACTGAAGCTTTCTTT.

V and J are TRBV12-3 or TRBV12-4 and TRBJ2-5, with a possible D match to TRBD2 (6 bases). V was trimmed by 7 bases and J by 5 bases, leaving 20 bases between them. The CDR3 length is 15 residues. CDR3 sequence reads: CASTRETLGRETQYF. The CDR3, as DNA: TGTGCCAGCACCCGGGAGACTCTTGGTCGGGAGACCCAGTACTTC.

In this sample, this clonotype turned up many times. CDR3 in DNA: TGTGCCAGCAGTGAACCGGGGGGCTCTAATGAAAAACTGTTTTTT. Residues: CASSEPGGSNEKLFF. V is TRBV6-1 and J is TRBJ1-4; D possibly corresponds to TRBD1 (6 bases). Germline CDR1 reads MNHNS; CDR2 reads SASEGT. CDR3 length equals 15 residues. Between the trimmed V and J ends, which lost 2 bases and 3 bases, there was a span of 10 bases.

This clonotype was detected ten times or more. J is TRBJ2-3 and V is TRBV7-2; D is ambiguous. The CDR3 sequence is 13 residues long. Trimming removed 5 bases from V and 4 bases from J, with 10 bases in between. Germline-derived CDR1 and CDR2 are SGHTA and FQGNSA. CDR3 loop: CASSPTGADTQYF. CDR3 sequence (DNA): TGTGCCAGCAGCCCAACGGGTGCAGATACGCAGTATTTT.

This clonotype was seen at least ten times. This chain connects TRBV3-1 to TRBJ2-7; no firm D call. V gave up 0 bases and J gave up 7 bases, with 13 bases separating them. The CDR3 has 14 amino acids. CDR1 is LGHDT and CDR2 is YNNKEL in the germline V gene (reference sequence). CDR3 loop: CASSQDLVTREQYF. The DNA for the CDR3 is TGTGCCAGCAGCCAAGATCTTGTTACTCGAGAGCAGTACTTC.

This clonotype showed up many times. In DNA, the CDR3 is TGCAGTGCTGGCTCCAGGGGCAGAGATACGCAGTATTTT. Amino acids: CSAGSRGRDTQYF. V is TRBV20-1 and J is TRBJ2-3; maybe TRBD1 (6 bases). This CDR3 spans 13 amino acids. The ends were cut back, 5 bases at V and 5 bases at J, with 14 bases in the middle. From germline, CDR1 is DFQATT and CDR2 SNEGSKA (reference sequence).

The table lists this clonotype with many counts. The chain recombines TRBV4-3 with TRBJ2-2, with D unclear. Trimming took 1 base from V and 4 from J, leaving 10 bases between them. Germline lookup yields CDR1 LGHNA and CDR2 YSLEER. This CDR3 spans 15 amino acids. In nucleotides, the CDR3 is TGCGCCAGCAGCCAAGTGGGTAGTCTCACCGGGGAGCTGTTTTTT. It translates to CASSQVGSLTGELFF.

The gene calls are TRBV5-1 and TRBJ2-7; 10 bases agree with TRBD2. Germline CDR1 reads SGHRS; CDR2 reads YFSETQ. V trimming: 4 bases; J trimming: 5 bases; junction bases outside the gene matches: 6. This CDR3 is 14 amino acids long. CDR3 coding DNA: TGCGCCAGCAGCGTGCAGGGGACTAGCGACGAGCAGTACTTC. As protein: CASSVQGTSDEQYF.

This clonotype was recorded at least ten times. The gene calls are TRBV6-4 and TRBJ2-1; D call uncertain. Per germline, CDR1 MRHNA and CDR2 SNTAGT. This CDR3 is 15 amino acids long. The V and J ends lost 8 bases and 7 bases respectively, with 21 bases between them. Written as DNA, the CDR3 is TGTGCCAGCTCCCTGACTGCTACGGGCCGGAATGAGCAGTTCTTC. It codes for CASSLTATGRNEQFF.

The sample holds a few counts of this clonotype. The chain links TRBV20-1 to TRBJ2-7; D is perhaps TRBD1 (6 bases). The CDR3 consists of 13 residues. V lost 6 bases, J lost 2 bases, and 14 bases lay in between. Germline CDR1 is DFQATT and CDR2 is SNEGSKA (reference sequence). The DNA of the CDR3 is TGCAGTGCCGTATACAGGGAACCCTACGAGCAGTACTTC. Its protein is CSAVYREPYEQYF.

This chain links TRBV5-4 with TRBJ2-3, with D possibly matching TRBD1 (6 bases). Trimming removed 2 bases at V and 4 bases at J, with 11 bases between. The germline V gene has CDR1 SGHNT and CDR2 YYREEE (reference sequence). CDR3 length equals 14 residues. The CDR3 coding sequence is TGTGCCAGCAGCTTATCAGGGGCCCCAGATACGCAGTATTTT. Amino acids: CASSLSGAPDTQYF.